The entry below gives a single TCR beta chain sequence along with its context. Its antigen is unidentified. One end of the junction fails to match germline, which may point to a read error. The entry originates in a study of cytomegalovirus exposure and HLA in healthy donors. Study background: Early release data held 75 million to 90 million unique TCRs from HLA-typed donors. Study-wide findings and caveats: Analyzed later, association rates of TCRs varied across HLA loci, with DRB1 most and HLA-C fewest. The sole available immune exposure information was CMV serostatus. Exclusion applied to some V segments, including TRBV6-2 and TRBV6-3, as they were indistinguishable.

PCR was performed using 60 Vbeta and 13 Jbeta primers. Profiling relied on immunoSEQ multiplex PCR, and the TCRdb table lists in-frame clones only, not all of them. This table has 150,000 to 200,000 clones, roughly three quarters appearing once. This CDR3 contains 16 residues. In germline, CDR1 is SEHNR, CDR2 FQNEAQ (reference sequence). The gene calls are TRBV7-9 and TRBJ1-1; 8 bases align to TRBD1. The sample comprised PBMCs. The sequence was collected from a male donor in good health and CMV-seronegative. Written as DNA, the CDR3 is TGTTCCAGCAGCTTAGTACACACAGGGGGGGGCACTGAAGCTTTCTTT. Translated, it gives CSSSLVHTGGGTEAFF.